This entry lists 16 T cell receptor beta chains sequenced from one sample in a study of blood T cell repertoires in COVID-19. Assay used: immunoSEQ multiplex PCR; TCRdb lists only in-frame clones, some missing. The profile shows around 300,000 clones, approximately 90% of them singletons. The specimen sequenced was PBMCs or T cells enriched from blood (not recorded which). All receptors derive from a woman aged 45 to 65 who had recovered from COVID-19.

CDR3: CASSADLAEQFF. For the CDR3, the DNA is TGTGCCAGCAGCGCAGATCTAGCTGAGCAGTTCTTC. The V call is TRBV5-4, the J call TRBJ2-1; D possibly corresponds to TRBD2 (5 bases). This CDR3 is 12 amino acids long. The V and J ends lost 4 bases and 9 bases respectively, with 11 bases between them. Germline values: CDR1 SGHNT, CDR2 YYREEE (reference sequence).

The rearrangement joins TRBV5-4 to TRBJ1-2; a possible D gene is TRBD1 (5 bases). Trimming shortened V by 4 bases and J by 3 bases, and 22 bases separated the two germline ends. Looked up from germline, CDR1 is SGHNT and CDR2 is YYREEE (reference sequence). This CDR3 spans 17 amino acids. The chain's CDR3 is CASSHGTGVSGHYGYTF. CDR3 sequence (DNA): TGTGCCAGCAGCCATGGGACGGGGGTATCGGGTCACTATGGCTACACCTTC. Looking up the rest from reference TRBV5-4 and TRBJ1-2 gives the full variable domain: ETGVTQSPTHLIKTRGQQVTLRCSSQSGHNTVSWYQQALGQGPQFIFQYYREEENGRGNFPPRFSGLQFPNYSSELNVNALELDDSALYLCASSHGTGVSGHYGYTFGSGTRLTVV.

The chain is built from TRBV25-1 and TRBJ1-1, with D tentatively TRBD1 (5 bases). In germline, CDR1 is MGHDK, CDR2 SYGVNS. V was pared by 1 base and J by 2 bases, with 17 bases between. CDR3 length equals 17 residues. The CDR3 DNA follows: TGTGCCAGCAGTGAATCTAAGCAGGGCCCGCTCAACACTGAAGCTTTCTTT. This translates into CASSESKQGPLNTEAFF.

V gene TRBV27 combines with J gene TRBJ1-5; 8 bases are shared with TRBD1. The J segment lost 7 bases and the V segment lost 6 bases, leaving 8 bases of the junction unmatched. This CDR3 has 14 amino acids. Germline values: CDR1 MNHEY, CDR2 SMNVEV (reference sequence). In nucleotides, the CDR3 is TGTGCCAGCAGGGCCGGGACAGGTAACCAGCCCCAGCATTTT. This encodes CASRAGTGNQPQHF.

This clone was observed a few times. The chain's CDR3 is CASSQASGSSYF. The DNA for the CDR3 is TGTGCCAGCAGCCAGGCTAGCGGGAGCTCTTATTTT. J is TRBJ2-3 and V is TRBV3-1 (or the pseudogene TRBV3-2), with 10 bases lining up with TRBD2. V gave up 3 bases and J gave up 15 bases; unmatched junction bases: 6. The CDR3 consists of 12 residues. The germline CDR1 and CDR2 sequences are LGHDT and YNNKEL (reference sequence).

DNA of the CDR3: TGTGCCAGCAGCTACTCTGGAAACACCATATATTTT. Translated: CASSYSGNTIYF. This chain uses TRBV9 with TRBJ1-3; D is ambiguous. The CDR3 totals 12 residues. Looked up from germline, CDR1 is SGDLS and CDR2 is YYNGEE. Trimming cost V 4 bases and J 0 bases, with 2 bases left between them.

This chain connects TRBV5-6 to TRBJ2-7; TRBD1 matches at 7 bases. This CDR3 is built from 15 residues. V was pared by 4 bases and J by 0 bases, with 7 bases of the junction left unmatched. Germline CDR1 reads SGHDT; CDR2 reads YYEEEE. The CDR3 coding sequence is TGTGCCAGCAGCCAATTCGACAGGGCCTCCTACGAGCAGTACTTC. It yields the protein CASSQFDRASYEQYF.

This chain links TRBV28 with TRBJ1-3, with D perhaps matching TRBD1 (5 bases). The CDR3 is 15 residues long. Germline V lookup: CDR1 MDHEN, CDR2 SYDVKM. V lost 3 bases, J lost 0 bases, and 9 bases lay in between. The CDR3 sequence is CASSFGGYSGNTIYF. For the CDR3, the DNA is TGTGCCAGCAGTTTCGGGGGATACTCTGGAAACACCATATATTTT.

The rearrangement joins TRBV19 to TRBJ1-2, with D possibly matching TRBD1 (5 bases). Germline V CDR1 and CDR2: LNHDA, SQIVND (reference sequence). The V and J ends lost 5 bases and 6 bases respectively, with 16 bases between them. The CDR3 spans 14 residues. The CDR3 sequence: CASSVPQERHGYTF. As DNA, the CDR3 is TGTGCCAGTAGTGTACCACAGGAGAGACATGGCTACACCTTC.

V and J are TRBV7-2 and TRBJ2-1; 10 nucleotides line up with TRBD2. The germline gives CDR1 SGHTA, CDR2 FQGNSA. J gave up 3 bases and V 0 bases, and 2 bases lay outside the gene matches. The CDR3 length is 16 residues. CDR3 sequence reads: CASSLAASGSYNEQFF. The CDR3 region has the DNA TGTGCCAGCAGCTTAGCAGCTAGCGGGAGCTACAATGAGCAGTTCTTC.

This clone was seen just once. The chain recombines TRBV28 with TRBJ2-5; the D gene is possibly TRBD1 (5 bases). The CDR3 is 14 residues long. Germline CDR1 reads MDHEN; CDR2 reads SYDVKM. Trimming pared 3 bases from V and 7 bases from J, leaving 15 bases between. The CDR3 DNA reads as TGTGCCAGCAGTTTTTTACCACTTAGGGGGACCCAGTACTTC. It is translated as CASSFLPLRGTQYF.

A single count supports this clone. V usage is TRBV6-2 or TRBV6-3 and J usage is TRBJ2-7; no clear D. Germline CDR1 and CDR2: MNHEY and SVGEGT. The CDR3 has 16 amino acids. Trimming cost V 0 bases and J 3 bases, with 15 bases left between them. CDR3 amino acids: CASSYSSQRMRYEQYF. The CDR3 nucleotides are TGTGCCAGCAGTTACTCGAGTCAGAGGATGCGCTACGAGCAGTACTTC.

The chain has TRBV27 and TRBJ1-1; TRBD1 matches at 8 bases. V dropped 0 bases and J dropped 1; count of bases not matched to a gene: 10. This CDR3 comprises 18 residues. Germline CDR1 is MNHEY and CDR2 is SMNVEV (reference sequence). CDR3 in DNA: TGTGCCAGCAGTTTATCACTGTTTCCGGACAGGGAGAACACTGAAGCTTTCTTT. This gives the protein CASSLSLFPDRENTEAFF.

This clone was seen many times. The chain uses TRBV9 and TRBJ2-7, with 9 bases fitting TRBD1. This CDR3 spans 13 amino acids. V trimming: 3 bases; J trimming: 3 bases; junction bases outside the gene matches: 1. The germline V gene has CDR1 SGDLS and CDR2 YYNGEE. This CDR3 reads CASSADRGYEQYF. The CDR3 DNA sequence: TGTGCCAGCAGCGCGGACAGGGGCTACGAGCAGTACTTC. Based on the CDR3 plus reference TRBV9 and TRBJ2-7, the full variable domain is DSGVTQTPKHLITATGQRVTLRCSPRSGDLSVYWYQQSLDQGLQFLIQYYNGEERAKGNILERFSAQQFPDLHSELNLSSLELGDSALYFCASSADRGYEQYFGPGTRLTVT.

V is TRBV6-6 and J is TRBJ1-1; TRBD1 is a possible D gene (6 bases). V was pared by 0 bases and J by 4 bases, with 9 bases between. The CDR3 covers 14 residues. Germline CDR1 is MNHNY and CDR2 is SVGAGI (reference sequence). CDR3 nucleotides: TGTGCCAGCAGTTACTCGAGAGGGGGCACTGAAGCTTTCTTT. This codes for CASSYSRGGTEAFF.

The rearrangement links TRBV10-1 to TRBJ1-1, with D perhaps TRBD1 (6 bases). The CDR3 totals 13 residues. CDR1 and CDR2 from the germline V gene are WNHNN and SYGVQD (reference sequence). Trimming cost V 6 bases and J 0 bases, with 8 bases left between them. CDR3 sequence: CASRDSLNTEAFF. DNA of the CDR3: TGCGCCAGCAGGGACAGCTTGAACACTGAAGCTTTCTTT.